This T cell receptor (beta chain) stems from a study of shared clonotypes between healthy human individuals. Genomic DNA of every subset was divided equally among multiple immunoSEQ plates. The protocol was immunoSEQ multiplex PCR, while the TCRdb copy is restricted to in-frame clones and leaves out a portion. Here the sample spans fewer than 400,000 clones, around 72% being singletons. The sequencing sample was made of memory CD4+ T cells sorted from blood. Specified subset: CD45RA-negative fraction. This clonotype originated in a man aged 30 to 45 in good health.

The CDR3 protein is CASSAQGAADNEQFF. The CDR3 nucleotides read TGTGCCAGCAGCGCACAGGGGGCGGCTGACAATGAGCAGTTCTTC. The chain combines TRBV2 with TRBJ2-1; 9 bases are a match to TRBD1. CDR3 length equals 15 residues. Unmatched junction bases numbered 8, after V lost 6 bases and J lost 5 bases. CDR1 and CDR2 from the germline V gene are SNHLY and FYNNEI.